The 30 T cell receptor beta chains presented below share a single source sample, sequenced in a study of identical twins. TCRdb fed the 5' RACE reads into MiXCR, producing one record per CDR3 protein. The sample comprises 200,000 to 250,000 distinct CDR3 sequences, approximately 7.8% of which are singletons, and more than 5% rests with the top ten. The same data also went into a second study, on yellow fever vaccine responses in identical twins.

The sample taken for sequencing was CD8+ T cells sorted from blood. These receptors originate from a woman between 18 and 30 years old in good health.

This clonotype was found a few times. This sequence joins TRBV7-9 and TRBJ2-1; no reliable D call. The V end was cut by 2 bases, the J end by 4 bases, with 3 bases between. Germline CDR1 reads SEHNR; CDR2 reads FQNEAQ (reference sequence). This CDR3 spans 12 amino acids. The CDR3 protein is CASSLMYNEQFF. The DNA for the CDR3 is TGTGCCAGCAGCTTAATGTACAATGAGCAGTTCTTC.

The V and J genes are TRBV7-6 and TRBJ1-6; D unclear. From germline, CDR1 is SGHVS and CDR2 FNYEAQ. V was shortened by 4 bases and J by 0 bases, with 7 bases between the two germline ends. This CDR3 spans 15 amino acids. The CDR3 is CASSSDLSYNSPLHF. For the CDR3, the DNA is TGTGCCAGCAGCTCGGACCTCTCCTATAATTCACCCCTCCACTTT.

The chain employs TRBV5-6 and TRBJ1-4; possible D gene TRBD1, 5 bases. Per the germline V gene, CDR1 is SGHDT and CDR2 is YYEEEE. The CDR3 spans 15 residues. The ends were cut back, 0 bases at V and 4 bases at J, with 10 bases in the middle. CDR3 residues: CASSLDGARNEKLFF. In nucleotides, the CDR3 is TGTGCCAGCAGCTTGGACGGGGCGCGTAATGAAAAACTGTTTTTT.

This rearrangement joins TRBV12-3 or TRBV12-4 to TRBJ2-3; 12 nucleotides match TRBD2. This CDR3 comprises 15 residues. Unmatched junction bases numbered 4, after V lost 7 bases and J lost 2 bases. The CDR3 loop reads CASILAGGYTDTQYF. The CDR3 DNA sequence: TGTGCCAGCATCCTAGCGGGGGGGTACACAGATACGCAGTATTTT.

This clonotype was recorded a few times. The V gene is TRBV7-6, the J gene TRBJ2-1; 16 positions agree with TRBD2. Looked up from germline, CDR1 is SGHVS and CDR2 is FNYEAQ. V lost 5 bases, J lost 7 bases, and 11 bases stayed unmatched. The CDR3 totals 18 residues. The CDR3 coding sequence is TGTGCCAGCAGCGCGAAGGGACTAGCGGGAGGGCCTCGGAATGAGCAGTTCTTC. It is translated as CASSAKGLAGGPRNEQFF. The full variable domain, its missing parts supplied by reference TRBV7-6 and TRBJ2-1, is GAGVSQSPRYKVTKRGQDVALRCDPISGHVSLYWYRQALGQGPEFLTYFNYEAQQDKSGLPNDRFSAERPEGSISTLTIQRTEQRDSAMYRCASSAKGLAGGPRNEQFFGPGTRLTVL.

In this sample, this clonotype turned up many times. V gene TRBV6-5 combines with J gene TRBJ1-1; no clear D. This CDR3 contains 12 residues. Between the trimmed V and J ends, which lost 8 bases and 1 base, there was a span of 8 bases. Germline loops: CDR1 MNHEY, CDR2 SVGAGI. CDR3 sequence (DNA): TGTGCCAGCGGGCGAACGAACACTGAAGCTTTCTTT. It encodes CASGRTNTEAFF.

This clonotype has more than one count but fewer than ten. The V gene is TRBV7-6, the J gene TRBJ2-1; TRBD2 matches 14 bases. The V and J ends lost 5 bases and 7 bases, in that order; junction bases with no gene match: 7. Germline values: CDR1 SGHVS, CDR2 FNYEAQ. This CDR3 contains 16 residues. CDR3: CASSAGTSGSRNEQFF. In nucleotides, the CDR3 is TGTGCCAGCAGCGCGGGGACTAGCGGGAGTAGGAATGAGCAGTTCTTC.

This clonotype occurred many times. V and J are TRBV6-1 and TRBJ2-5, with 12 bases that match TRBD2. V dropped 6 bases and J dropped 5; count of bases not matched to a gene: 10. The V gene's germline CDR1 is MNHNS and CDR2 SASEGT. This CDR3 spans 16 amino acids. The CDR3: CASSPTSGRFRETQYF. CDR3 coding DNA: TGTGCCAGCAGCCCAACTAGCGGGAGGTTTCGGGAGACCCAGTACTTC.

The V gene is TRBV20-1, the J gene TRBJ2-7; D possibly matches TRBD1 or TRBD2 (6 bases each). V dropped 0 bases and J dropped 4 bases, with 16 bases sitting between them. Germline V gene data show CDR1 as DFQATT and CDR2 as SNEGSKA (reference sequence). The CDR3 sequence is 15 residues long. The CDR3 here is CSARDRGGSGYEQYF. DNA for the CDR3: TGCAGTGCTAGAGATCGAGGGGGGAGTGGGTACGAGCAGTACTTC.

This clonotype turned up a few times. The chain carries TRBV27 and TRBJ1-5; D perhaps matches TRBD1 (6 bases). V was cut by 5 bases and J by 1 base, with 15 bases left in between. This CDR3 region has 16 residues. The germline V gene encodes CDR1 MNHEY and CDR2 SMNVEV (reference sequence). This chain's CDR3 is CASSPISQGSNQPQHF. The CDR3 nucleotides are TGTGCCAGCAGTCCGATCTCACAGGGAAGCAATCAGCCCCAGCATTTT.

This clonotype was detected a few times. V is TRBV27 and J is TRBJ2-1; 9 positions agree with TRBD2. Germline-derived CDR1 and CDR2 are MNHEY and SMNVEV (reference sequence). The CDR3 spans 13 residues. Germline trimming cut 2 bases from V and 10 bases from J; bases unmatched to any gene: 3. CDR3 in amino acids: CASSLRLAGEQFF. CDR3 sequence (DNA): TGTGCCAGCAGTTTAAGGCTAGCGGGGGAGCAGTTCTTC.

This rearrangement joins TRBV28 to TRBJ2-7; TRBD2 matches 8 bases. The CDR3 is 15 residues long. CDR1 is MDHEN, CDR2 SYDVKM, per germline. V was clipped by 3 bases and J by 4 bases; unmatched bases: 8. CDR3 region: CASSFGSGSPYEQYF. Written as DNA, the CDR3 is TGTGCCAGCAGTTTCGGGAGCGGGAGTCCATACGAGCAGTACTTC.

This clonotype was counted a few times. J is TRBJ1-1 and V is TRBV28; a possible D gene is TRBD1 (6 bases). CDR3 size: 13 residues. CDR1 and CDR2 from the germline V gene are MDHEN and SYDVKM. Trimming took 3 bases from V and 10 from J, leaving 15 bases between them. The CDR3 coding sequence is TGTGCCAGCAGTTTCGGGACACCCGAGGGAGCTTTCTTT. Translating it yields CASSFGTPEGAFF. Based on the CDR3 plus reference TRBV28 and TRBJ1-1, the full variable domain is DVKVTQSSRYLVKRTGEKVFLECVQDMDHENMFWYRQDPGLGLRLIYFSYDVKMKEKGDIPEGYSVSREKKERFSLILESASTNQTSMYLCASSFGTPEGAFFGQGTRLTVV.

This clonotype came up many times. This chain connects TRBV6-1 to TRBJ2-7; D assignment may be TRBD1 or TRBD2 (5 bases each). Trimming cost V 6 bases and J 5 bases, with 17 bases left between them. The CDR3 covers 14 residues. The germline V gene has CDR1 MNHNS and CDR2 SASEGT. Here the CDR3 reads CASSPYAGGHEQYV. The CDR3 DNA reads TGTGCCAGCAGCCCATACGCTGGGGGACACGAGCAGTACGTC.

There are a few counts of this clonotype. The chain has TRBV20-1 and TRBJ2-7; no reliable D call. This CDR3 spans 15 amino acids. V was trimmed by 4 bases and J by 0 bases, leaving 16 bases between them. Germline lookup yields CDR1 DFQATT and CDR2 SNEGSKA (reference sequence). The CDR3, as DNA: TGCAGTGCTACCCCTCCCCAGACCGCCTCCTACGAGCAGTACTTC. Protein sequence: CSATPPQTASYEQYF.

This clonotype was seen more than once but under ten times. The V gene is TRBV29-1, the J gene TRBJ2-5, with 10 bases fitting TRBD2. The CDR3 is 14 amino acids. Unmatched junction bases numbered 10, after V lost 8 bases and J lost 4 bases. Germline assignment: CDR1 SQVTM and CDR2 ANQGSEA. CDR3: CSILGTSVRETQYF. DNA of the CDR3: TGCAGCATACTCGGGACTAGCGTTCGAGAGACCCAGTACTTC.

This clonotype turned up a few times. The chain couples TRBV20-1 to TRBJ2-7; possible D gene TRBD2, 6 bases. The CDR3 loop spans 16 amino acids. Germline CDR1 reads DFQATT; CDR2 reads SNEGSKA (reference sequence). V gave up 0 bases and J gave up 1 base, with 16 bases separating them. CDR3: CSAREFPGTGSYEQYF. The CDR3 DNA reads as TGCAGTGCTAGAGAATTTCCCGGGACTGGTTCCTACGAGCAGTACTTC.

The genes are TRBV6-1 and TRBJ2-7; perhaps TRBD2 as D (6 bases). V lost 4 bases to trimming and J lost 0 bases, with 10 bases between them. Germline-derived CDR1 and CDR2 are MNHNS and SASEGT. The CDR3 has 14 amino acids. The DNA for the CDR3 is TGTGCCAGCAGTGGAAGGGAGGTCTCCTACGAGCAGTACTTC. This gives the protein CASSGREVSYEQYF.

The sample holds a few counts of this clonotype. V is TRBV25-1 and J is TRBJ2-2, with 7 bases fitting TRBD2. The CDR3 totals 15 residues. CDR1 MGHDK and CDR2 SYGVNS come from the germline V gene. J gave up 6 bases and V 3 bases, and 7 bases lay outside the gene matches. In nucleotides, the CDR3 is TGTGCCAGCAGTGATATGGGAGGGGACGCCGGGGAGCTGTTTTTT. It is translated as CASSDMGGDAGELFF.

This clonotype was found many times. This chain joins TRBV3-1 and TRBJ1-1, with 8 bases that match TRBD1. The CDR3 is made up of 16 amino acids. The V gene end was trimmed by 0 bases and the J gene end by 4 bases; junction bases not matched to a gene: 7. Per the germline V gene, CDR1 is LGHDT and CDR2 is YNNKEL (reference sequence). Written as DNA, the CDR3 is TGTGCCAGCAGCCAAGAATGGACAGGGAGGCGCACTGAAGCTTTCTTT. Translating it yields CASSQEWTGRRTEAFF. The complete variable domain, with remaining parts taken from reference TRBV3-1 and TRBJ1-1, reads DTAVSQTPKYLVTQMGNDKSIKCEQNLGHDTMYWYKQDSKKFLKIMFSYNNKELIINETVPNRFSPKSPDKAHLNLHINSLELGDSAVYFCASSQEWTGRRTEAFFGQGTRLTVV.

The table lists this clonotype with many counts. The chain carries TRBV12-3 or TRBV12-4 and TRBJ1-1; 8 bases map to TRBD1. This CDR3 has 13 amino acids. The V segment lost 7 bases and the J segment 4 bases; nucleotides outside the gene matches: 5. CDR3 coding DNA: TGTGCCAGCACTTCTACAGGGGGCACTGAAGCTTTCTTT. Its translation is CASTSTGGTEAFF.

This clonotype was detected many times. The V call is TRBV9, the J call TRBJ1-1; the D gene is possibly TRBD1 (6 bases). CDR1 and CDR2 from the germline V gene are SGDLS and YYNGEE. This CDR3 region has 13 residues. The V end lost 6 bases, the J end lost 5 bases, and 14 bases lay between the germline ends. CDR3 sequence (DNA): TGTGCCAGCACGCCCGATAGGGGGACTGAAGCTTTCTTT. Amino acids: CASTPDRGTEAFF. Based on the CDR3 plus reference TRBV9 and TRBJ1-1, the full variable domain is DSGVTQTPKHLITATGQRVTLRCSPRSGDLSVYWYQQSLDQGLQFLIQYYNGEERAKGNILERFSAQQFPDLHSELNLSSLELGDSALYFCASTPDRGTEAFFGQGTRLTVV.

The chain employs TRBV20-1 and TRBJ2-2; D possibly matches TRBD1 or TRBD2 (5 bases each). Germline CDR1 and CDR2: DFQATT and SNEGSKA (reference sequence). Trimming stripped 1 base from V and 6 bases from J, with 12 bases between. The CDR3 totals 14 residues. The CDR3 loop is CSARGTLGAGELFF. The CDR3 nucleotides are TGCAGTGCTAGAGGGACATTGGGGGCCGGGGAGCTGTTTTTT.

This clonotype was detected many times. The genes are TRBV4-1 and TRBJ2-1, with 8 nucleotides matching TRBD1. CDR3 length: 18 residues. The trim removed 4 bases at V and 0 bases at J, leaving 11 bases unmatched. Germline V lookup: CDR1 MGHRA, CDR2 YSYEKL. Here the CDR3 DNA reads TGCGCCAGCAGCCCGACAGGGGAACCCCGCGGCTCCTACAATGAGCAGTTCTTC. Protein: CASSPTGEPRGSYNEQFF.

The sample holds a few counts of this clonotype. One junction end does not reproduce the germline sequence, and a read error may be involved. The chain employs TRBV20-1 and TRBJ2-3, with 7 bases fitting TRBD1. This CDR3 has 16 residues. CDR1 and CDR2 from the germline V gene are DFQATT and SNEGSKA (reference sequence). As DNA, the CDR3 is TGCTGTGCTAGAGATTCGACAGGGCGTTTAGGAGATACGCAGTATTTT. It encodes CCARDSTGRLGDTQYF.

This clonotype has ten or more counts. Here the CDR3 reads CASSLYATTNEKLFF. The CDR3 DNA sequence: TGTGCCAGCAGCCTTTATGCAACAACTAATGAAAAACTGTTTTTT. The rearrangement uses TRBV11-2 and TRBJ1-4; the D is unclear. The CDR3 totals 15 residues. The V gene lost 5 bases and the J gene lost 0 bases, with 10 bases spanning the gap. The germline V gene has CDR1 SGHAT and CDR2 FQNNGV.

The J gene is TRBJ2-1, the V gene TRBV5-1; D is undetermined. Germline CDR1 is SGHRS and CDR2 is YFSETQ. The CDR3 contains 16 residues. V was trimmed by 0 bases and J by 0 bases, leaving 10 bases between them. CDR3 in DNA: TGCGCCAGCAGCTTGGGACGGATAAGCTCCTACAATGAGCAGTTCTTC. It specifies CASSLGRISSYNEQFF. Variable domain in full (rest from reference TRBV5-1 and TRBJ2-1): KAGVTQTPRYLIKTRGQQVTLSCSPISGHRSVSWYQQTPGQGLQFLFEYFSETQRNKGNFPGRFSGRQFSNSRSEMNVSTLELGDSALYLCASSLGRISSYNEQFFGPGTRLTVL.

This clonotype was recorded at least ten times. This rearrangement joins TRBV3-1 to TRBJ1-4; no reliable D call. Germline CDR1 reads LGHDT; CDR2 reads YNNKEL (reference sequence). Trimming cost V 0 bases and J 6 bases, with 14 bases left between them. CDR3 length equals 16 residues. The CDR3 region is CASSQDQRTAYEKLFF. In DNA form, the CDR3 reads TGTGCCAGCAGCCAAGATCAGAGGACGGCATATGAAAAACTGTTTTTT.

This clonotype showed up just a few times. The chain recombines TRBV12-3 or TRBV12-4 with TRBJ2-5; 7 positions agree with TRBD1. Trimming took 5 bases from V and 0 from J; bases not matched to a gene: 0. The CDR3 totals 13 residues. The DNA of the CDR3 is TGTGCCAGCAGTACAGGGGACCAAGAGACCCAGTACTTC. Its protein is CASSTGDQETQYF.

At least ten counts were recorded for this clonotype. The chain combines TRBV29-1 with TRBJ2-5; the D gene is possibly TRBD2 (6 bases). Germline V gene lookup returns CDR1 SQVTM and CDR2 ANQGSEA. There are 10 residues in the CDR3. Trimming left V 4 bases short and J 9 bases short, with 9 bases between. The CDR3 nucleotides read TGCAGCGTTGTCGGAGGGTCCCAGTACTTC. Protein: CSVVGGSQYF.